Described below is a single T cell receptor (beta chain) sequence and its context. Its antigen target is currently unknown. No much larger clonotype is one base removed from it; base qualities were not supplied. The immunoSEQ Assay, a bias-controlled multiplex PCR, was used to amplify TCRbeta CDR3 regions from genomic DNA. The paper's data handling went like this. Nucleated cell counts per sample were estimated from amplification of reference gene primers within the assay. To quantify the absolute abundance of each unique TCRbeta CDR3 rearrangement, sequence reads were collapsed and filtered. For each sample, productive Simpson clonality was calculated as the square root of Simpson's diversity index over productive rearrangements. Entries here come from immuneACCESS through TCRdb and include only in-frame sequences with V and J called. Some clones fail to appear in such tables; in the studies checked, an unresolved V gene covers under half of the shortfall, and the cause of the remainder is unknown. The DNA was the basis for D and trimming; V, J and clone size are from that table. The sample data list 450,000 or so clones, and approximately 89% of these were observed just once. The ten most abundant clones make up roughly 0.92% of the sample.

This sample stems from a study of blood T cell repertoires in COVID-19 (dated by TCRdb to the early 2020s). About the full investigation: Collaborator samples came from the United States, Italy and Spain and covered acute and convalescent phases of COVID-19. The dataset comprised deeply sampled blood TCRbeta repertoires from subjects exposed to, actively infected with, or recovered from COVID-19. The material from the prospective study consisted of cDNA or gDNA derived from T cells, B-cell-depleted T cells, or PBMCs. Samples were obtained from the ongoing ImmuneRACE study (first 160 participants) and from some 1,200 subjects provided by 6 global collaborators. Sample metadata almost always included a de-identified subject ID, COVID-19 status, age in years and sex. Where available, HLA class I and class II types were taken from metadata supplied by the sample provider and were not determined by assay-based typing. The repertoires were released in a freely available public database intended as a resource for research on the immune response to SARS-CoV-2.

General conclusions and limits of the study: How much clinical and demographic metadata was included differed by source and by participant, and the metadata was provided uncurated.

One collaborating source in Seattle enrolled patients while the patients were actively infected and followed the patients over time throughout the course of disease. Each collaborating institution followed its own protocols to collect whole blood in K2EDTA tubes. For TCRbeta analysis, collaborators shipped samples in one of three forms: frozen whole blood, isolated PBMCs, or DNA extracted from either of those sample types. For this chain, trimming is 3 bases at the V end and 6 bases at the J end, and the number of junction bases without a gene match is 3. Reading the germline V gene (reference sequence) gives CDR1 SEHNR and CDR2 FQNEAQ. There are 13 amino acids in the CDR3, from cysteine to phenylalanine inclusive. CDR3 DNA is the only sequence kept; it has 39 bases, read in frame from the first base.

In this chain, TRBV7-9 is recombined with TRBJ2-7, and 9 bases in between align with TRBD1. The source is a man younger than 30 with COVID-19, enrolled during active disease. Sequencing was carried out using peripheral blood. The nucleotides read TGTGCCAGCAGCTTCGGGACAGGGTCCGAGCAGTACTTC. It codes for CASSFGTGSEQYF.